The present T cell receptor (beta chain) was sequenced within a study of cytomegalovirus exposure and HLA in healthy donors (dated by TCRdb to the late 2010s). Background for the entire study: A later analysis indicated that the roughly 130 validation repertoires were generated on the platform also employed for the approximately 700 repertoires of the first cohort. The study aimed to test whether signatures of past pathogen exposure could be identified by cataloging public T cell receptors. In addition to the first cohort of 666 subjects, a separate validation cohort of 120 different subjects was used. The study combined high-throughput TCR immunosequencing, statistical association of individual TCRs with disease status, and machine learning to predict cytomegalovirus infection status.

For this chain, trimming is 4 bases at the V end and 4 bases at the J end, and the number of junction bases without a gene match is 16. CDR1 MDHEN and CDR2 SYDVKM are derived from the germline V gene. From the cysteine up to the phenylalanine, the CDR3 has a length of 18 residues. The sequence is cut down to CDR3 DNA, 54 bases in frame from base 1. Receptors were amplified or captured by the immunoSEQ multiplex PCR assay. The authors processed their data as follows. To diagnose cytomegalovirus status from the catalog of TCR beta chain sequences, a statistical classification framework was built. TCRdb re-hosts the immuneACCESS table, in-frame sequences only. Its copies lack some clones; in the studies checked, an unresolved V gene accounts for under half of them, and the cause for the rest is not known. That table gives V, J and clone size, and the DNA gave D and trimming. The sample data list more than 300,000 clones, and 86% of these were observed just once. The ten largest clones capture roughly 0.82% of the sample.

Concerning this clone itself: It has no known antigen specificity. No per-base quality is available; no much larger clone lies one base away.

The donors belonged to the validation cohort of 120 subjects, which was separate from the approximately 700-subject first cohort. Study-wide conclusions, independent of this receptor: The study gave a list of under 200 TCR beta chains associated with cytomegalovirus. It was suggested by the authors that the approach could potentially be generalized to other disease states and immunological phenotypes. Of the cluster scores, around 95% were above 0 in a later analysis, which found that TCRs clustered in the first cohort also tended to co-occur in the approximately 120 validation repertoires. Most TCR sequences were seen in very few donors, while some public TCRs were found in many individuals. The classifier was reported to diagnose cytomegalovirus status with high specificity and sensitivity in both the original and validation cohorts. A later analysis had no HLA typing for the validation cohort, so co-occurrence there was scored across all 110 or so repertoires. In vitro tests confirmed that three of the cytomegalovirus-associated TCR beta chains recognize cytomegalovirus antigens.

The specimen was PBMCs. This chain joins TRBV28 to TRBJ1-2, with TRBD1 matching 9 junction bases. The sequence was obtained from a young woman in good health and CMV-seronegative. The nucleotide sequence reads as follows: TGTGCCAGCAGTTCCCCCGGGACAGGGTTTTTCTACACCTATGGCTACACCTTC. Its protein product is CASSSPGTGFFYTYGYTF.